Shown below are 5 T cell receptor beta chains from a single sample sequenced in a study of T cells in Graves' hyperthyroidism and ophthalmopathy. Using RNA transcripts as the source, TCR beta CDR3 regions were amplified. The HTBI primer set served for first-round RT-PCR of the TCR CDR3. TCRdb itself ran the multiplex PCR reads through MiXCR, one entry per CDR3 protein. The table includes about 400,000 distinct CDR3 sequences, 15% detected once. The sample taken for sequencing was blood. Source of these receptors: a woman younger than 45 with Graves' hyperthyroidism.

This clonotype has a count of ten or more. J is TRBJ2-1 and V is TRBV13; 8 bases are shared with TRBD1. CDR1 PRHDT and CDR2 FYEKMQ come from the germline V gene (reference sequence). There are 16 residues in the CDR3. The V segment lost 4 bases and the J segment 2 bases; nucleotides outside the gene matches: 7. This chain's CDR3 is CASSSRTGKTYNEQFF. CDR3 in DNA: TGTGCCAGCAGCTCCAGGACAGGGAAGACCTACAATGAGCAGTTCTTC.

This clonotype was detected only a few times. A clone one base away is much larger, so this may be a read error. In DNA form, the CDR3 reads TGCGCCAGCAGCTTGGACGGCCAAGAGACCCAGTACTTC. This gives the protein CASSLDGQETQYF. The chain joins TRBV5-1 to TRBJ2-5; D is unclear. The CDR3 sequence is 13 residues long. Germline assignment: CDR1 SGHRS and CDR2 YFSETQ. Trimming left V 0 bases short and J 1 base short, with 4 bases between.

This clonotype was recorded many times. The CDR3 protein is CASSSPSGVSYEQYF. The CDR3 nucleotides read TGTGCCAGCAGTAGTCCTTCAGGGGTCTCGTACGAGCAGTACTTC. V is TRBV28 and J is TRBJ2-7, with D possibly matching TRBD1 (6 bases). Germline assignment: CDR1 MDHEN and CDR2 SYDVKM. The CDR3 extends over 15 amino acids. With 5 bases removed from V and 4 bases from J, the gap between germline ends came to 18 bases.

This chain uses TRBV6-1 with TRBJ2-7; TRBD2 matches 15 bases. Germline V gene lookup returns CDR1 MNHNS and CDR2 SASEGT. The CDR3 length is 19 residues. J gave up 6 bases and V 5 bases, and 17 bases lay outside the gene matches. CDR3 region: CASSSGGLAGGYVWVEQYF. The CDR3 nucleotides read TGTGCCAGCAGTTCTGGGGGACTAGCGGGAGGCTACGTTTGGGTCGAGCAGTACTTC.

This clonotype was recorded at least ten times. At one end, the junction sequence differs from germline, possibly due to a read error. The J gene is TRBJ2-3, the V gene TRBV7-7, with D possibly matching TRBD2 (5 bases). This CDR3 region has 13 residues. Germline V CDR1 and CDR2: SSHAT, FNYEAQ (reference sequence). Here the CDR3 DNA reads TGTGCTAGCAGCTTAGCGAGGGCAGATACGCAGTATTTT. Translating gives CASSLARADTQYF.